Below are 30 T cell receptor beta chains sequenced from a single sample in a study of OX40 agonist ivuxolimab in advanced cancers. The method was immunoSEQ multiplex PCR; TCRdb's version includes in-frame clones alone and lacks a portion of them. The sample consists of roughly 28,000 clones, roughly 87% of them appearing once. The specimen was CD4+ or CD8+ T cells sorted from blood, collected in a trial of the OX40 agonist ivuxolimab. All receptors come from an adult with an advanced solid tumor such as melanoma, head and neck, liver or kidney cancer.

CDR3 DNA sequence: TGTGCCAGCAGCGAGGGGCCCTCTCTCACCTACAATGAGCAGTTCTTC. Translated: CASSEGPSLTYNEQFF. This chain connects TRBV28 to TRBJ2-1, with D possibly being TRBD1 or TRBD2 (5 bases each). Germline-derived CDR1 and CDR2 are MDHEN and SYDVKM. The CDR3 has 16 residues. Trimming took off 6 bases at V and 2 bases at J, with 17 bases between the two ends.

V and J are TRBV28 and TRBJ2-7; perhaps TRBD1 as D (6 bases). CDR1 is MDHEN, CDR2 SYDVKM, per germline. The V end lost 4 bases, the J end lost 0 bases, and 19 bases lay between the germline ends. The CDR3 length is 17 residues. The CDR3 bases are TGTGCCAGCAGTTCGGCCCAGGGGCCCAGCATCTCCTACGAGCAGTACTTC. It specifies CASSSAQGPSISYEQYF.

The sample holds one count of this clone. The chain carries TRBV9 and TRBJ2-1, with 11 bases matching TRBD1. Germline lookup yields CDR1 SGDLS and CDR2 YYNGEE. This CDR3 comprises 15 residues. Trimming cost V 0 bases and J 8 bases; bases outside gene matches: 4. CDR3 DNA: TGTGCCAGCAGCGTAGAAGGACAGGGGGCGGATGAGCAGTTCTTC. It specifies CASSVEGQGADEQFF.

This clone is classed as medium-sized. The V and J genes are TRBV19 and TRBJ1-1, with a weak D call TRBD1 (5 bases). The CDR3 loop spans 14 amino acids. The V end was cut by 5 bases, the J end by 3 bases, with 13 bases between. Germline assignment: CDR1 LNHDA and CDR2 SQIVND (reference sequence). The CDR3 DNA reads as TGTGCCAGTAGTGCGGGGACGTCCTACACTGAAGCTTTCTTT. Translating it yields CASSAGTSYTEAFF.

J is TRBJ2-3 and V is TRBV4-1, with D possibly TRBD1 on 6 matching bases. Per the germline V gene, CDR1 is MGHRA and CDR2 is YSYEKL. Trimming pared 5 bases from V and 2 bases from J, leaving 14 bases between. The CDR3 has 15 amino acids. The chain's CDR3 is CASSVFRGSTDTQYF. The CDR3 DNA reads TGCGCCAGCAGCGTATTCAGGGGATCCACAGATACGCAGTATTTT.

J is TRBJ2-7 and V is TRBV27; weak D call: TRBD1 (5 bases). The CDR3 covers 13 residues. Germline values: CDR1 MNHEY, CDR2 SMNVEV (reference sequence). V lost 1 base and J 13 bases, leaving 17 bases between the germline ends. The CDR3 region is CASSLFLKTDYYF. In nucleotides, the CDR3 is TGTGCCAGCAGTTTATTCCTTAAGACAGATTATTACTTC.

The chain combines TRBV4-3 with TRBJ2-1, with 8 bases fitting TRBD2. The trim removed 0 bases at V and 3 bases at J, leaving 13 bases unmatched. CDR1 LGHNA and CDR2 YSLEER come from the germline V gene. The CDR3 length is 19 residues. Written as DNA, the CDR3 is TGCGCCAGCAGCCAAGATACCAGCGGGAGCCACCTTTACTACAATGAGCAGTTCTTC. Translated, it gives CASSQDTSGSHLYYNEQFF.

This chain connects TRBV11-2 to TRBJ2-3; 11 bases map to TRBD2. Germline assignment: CDR1 SGHAT and CDR2 FQNNGV. After removal of 6 bases from V and 0 bases from J, the junction contained 5 bases not matched to a gene. This CDR3 contains 16 residues. The CDR3 protein is CASRKTSGSSTDTQYF. The CDR3, as DNA: TGTGCCAGCAGGAAAACTAGCGGGAGTAGCACAGATACGCAGTATTTT.

This clone was detected a few times. The gene calls are TRBV27 and TRBJ2-7; D remains ambiguous. V was cut by 5 bases and J by 9 bases, with 20 bases left in between. The CDR3 contains 14 residues. The germline gives CDR1 MNHEY, CDR2 SMNVEV (reference sequence). The DNA of the CDR3 is TGTGCCAGCAGTCCTGACGCCACCACCGCCGTGCAGTACTTC. It codes for CASSPDATTAVQYF.

The V gene is TRBV28, the J gene TRBJ2-7, with D perhaps TRBD2 (6 bases). This CDR3 spans 18 amino acids. CDR1 is MDHEN, CDR2 SYDVKM, per germline. V was clipped by 3 bases and J by 5 bases, with 26 bases between them. The CDR3 coding sequence is TGTGCCAGCAGTTTTTTCTTTAGGGGCCCGAGGCGGGGCCACGAGCAGTACTTC. Encoded protein: CASSFFFRGPRRGHEQYF.

The chain is built from TRBV29-1 and TRBJ1-1; 9 bases are a match to TRBD1. Unmatched junction bases numbered 7, after V lost 2 bases and J lost 0 bases. The CDR3 is made up of 16 amino acids. Germline lookup yields CDR1 SQVTM and CDR2 ANQGSEA. In DNA, the CDR3 is TGCAGCGTTGAAACGGACAGGGGACGATTGAACACTGAAGCTTTCTTT. As protein: CSVETDRGRLNTEAFF.

This sequence joins TRBV27 and TRBJ1-1, with D possibly matching TRBD1 (5 bases). Trimming shortened V by 3 bases and J by 4 bases, and 9 bases separated the two germline ends. Germline V gene sequence: CDR1 MNHEY, CDR2 SMNVEV (reference sequence). This CDR3 has 13 residues. The CDR3 region is CASSFRDGTEAFF. The CDR3 nucleotides are TGTGCCAGCAGTTTCAGGGACGGCACTGAAGCTTTCTTT.

This rearrangement joins TRBV2 to TRBJ2-1; 8 bases match TRBD2. CDR3 size: 15 residues. From germline, CDR1 is SNHLY and CDR2 FYNNEI. V shed 5 bases, J shed 10 bases, and the junction held 13 bases outside the gene matches. The DNA of the CDR3 is TGTGCCAGCAGTCAACCGGGACTAGGATTGGGCGAGCAGTTCTTC. Amino acids: CASSQPGLGLGEQFF.

The rearrangement links TRBV5-6 to TRBJ1-3; tentative D call: TRBD1 (5 bases). Germline CDR1 is SGHDT and CDR2 is YYEEEE. The length of the CDR3 is 15 residues. Trimming removed 2 bases from V and 4 bases from J, with 13 bases in between. The CDR3 sequence: CASSLLRGSGNTIYF. The CDR3 DNA follows: TGTGCCAGCAGCTTATTGAGGGGTTCGGGAAACACCATATATTTT.

Here the CDR3 reads CASSSVGGQGTQYF. CDR3 nucleotide sequence: TGTGCCAGCAGCTCGGTGGGCGGACAGGGTACGCAGTATTTT. V and J are TRBV28 and TRBJ2-3, with 8 bases lining up with TRBD1. CDR1 MDHEN and CDR2 SYDVKM come from the germline V gene. Trimming at V came to 6 bases and at J to 8 bases, leaving 10 bases not matched to a gene. The CDR3 sequence is 14 residues long.

In its sample, this clone was seen once. This rearrangement joins TRBV5-1 to TRBJ2-1; 9 bases agree with TRBD1. Germline V gene lookup returns CDR1 SGHRS and CDR2 YFSETQ. This CDR3 contains 14 residues. The junction had 5 bases not matched to a gene; V was cut back by 5 bases and J by 5 bases. CDR3 DNA: TGCGCCAGCAGAGGGACAGGGTGGGACAATGAGCAGTTCTTC. Translating gives CASRGTGWDNEQFF. The entire variable domain, with the rest obtained from reference TRBV5-1 and TRBJ2-1, is as follows: KAGVTQTPRYLIKTRGQQVTLSCSPISGHRSVSWYQQTPGQGLQFLFEYFSETQRNKGNFPGRFSGRQFSNSRSEMNVSTLELGDSALYLCASRGTGWDNEQFFGPGTRLTVL.

The chain carries TRBV7-3 and TRBJ2-1, with a tentative D call TRBD2 (6 bases). Germline-derived CDR1 and CDR2 are SGHTA and FQGTGA. Between the trimmed V and J ends, which lost 4 bases and 4 bases, there was a span of 11 bases. CDR3 length: 14 amino acids. CDR3 sequence reads: CASSSGTGYNEQFF. CDR3 in DNA: TGTGCCAGCAGCTCCGGGACTGGATACAATGAGCAGTTCTTC.

J is TRBJ2-1 and V is TRBV6-5; 8 bases agree with TRBD2. Germline V gene data show CDR1 as MNHEY and CDR2 as SVGAGI. The CDR3 loop spans 14 amino acids. J was trimmed by 7 bases and V by 10 bases; bases with no gene match: 12. DNA for the CDR3: TGTGCCACGAGAGGTGGTAGCGGGGAAAATGAGCAGTTCTTC. Residues: CATRGGSGENEQFF.

The genes are TRBV28 and TRBJ1-2, with a weak D call TRBD1 (6 bases). The CDR3 length is 15 residues. V was clipped by 6 bases and J by 0 bases, with 14 bases between them. Germline V gene lookup returns CDR1 MDHEN and CDR2 SYDVKM. As DNA, the CDR3 is TGTGCCAGCAGCCTATGGACAGAGTCTAACTATGGCTACACCTTC. This sequence encodes CASSLWTESNYGYTF.

This sequence joins TRBV27 and TRBJ2-7, with 12 bases lining up with TRBD2. Trimming cost V 2 bases and J 3 bases; bases outside gene matches: 5. Per germline, CDR1 MNHEY and CDR2 SMNVEV (reference sequence). The CDR3 loop spans 16 amino acids. In DNA form, the CDR3 reads TGTGCCAGCAGTTTAAATGGACTAGCGGGATACTACGAGCAGTACTTC. This gives the protein CASSLNGLAGYYEQYF.

The rearrangement uses TRBV7-9 and TRBJ2-2; possible D gene TRBD2, 6 bases. CDR1 is SEHNR and CDR2 is FQNEAQ in the germline V gene (reference sequence). The CDR3 extends over 13 amino acids. The V end was cut by 4 bases, the J end by 6 bases, with 9 bases between. This CDR3 reads CASSSGTPGELFF. In DNA form, the CDR3 reads TGTGCCAGCAGCTCCGGGACTCCCGGGGAGCTGTTTTTT.

V gene TRBV9 combines with J gene TRBJ2-1, with 8 bases fitting TRBD2. The junction had 5 bases not matched to a gene; V was cut back by 0 bases and J by 9 bases. In germline, CDR1 is SGDLS, CDR2 YYNGEE. This CDR3 has 14 amino acids. The CDR3 region is CASSVDGRASEQFF. DNA of the CDR3: TGTGCCAGCAGCGTAGACGGGAGGGCCTCTGAGCAGTTCTTC.

The chain joins TRBV4-1 to TRBJ2-7; 9 bases agree with TRBD2. V lost 1 base and J lost 2; bases outside the gene matches: 9. The CDR3 has 17 amino acids. CDR1 is MGHRA and CDR2 is YSYEKL in the germline V gene. CDR3 region: CASSQGISLAGPYEQYF. DNA of the CDR3: TGCGCCAGCAGCCAAGGAATATCTCTAGCGGGGCCCTACGAGCAGTACTTC.

CDR3 DNA: TGTGCCAGCAGCTTTCCTTCATCCGGGACTAGCGGGAGGGCCCACTCATACAATGAGCAGTTCTTC. Protein sequence: CASSFPSSGTSGRAHSYNEQFF. The gene calls are TRBV7-8 and TRBJ2-1; TRBD2 agrees at 16 bases. The CDR3 runs to 22 residues. The germline gives CDR1 SGHVS, CDR2 FQNEAQ. Losses at the gene ends were 3 bases for V and 4 bases for J; bases not matched to a gene: 18.

This chain connects TRBV7-6 to TRBJ2-1, with 14 bases matching TRBD2. Germline CDR1 reads SGHVS; CDR2 reads FNYEAQ. The trim removed 3 bases at V and 2 bases at J, leaving 15 bases unmatched. The CDR3 spans 21 residues. CDR3 coding DNA: TGTGCCAGCAGCTTGAAACCTACCGGGACTAGCGGGAGTGGCCCCTACAATGAGCAGTTCTTC. Translated: CASSLKPTGTSGSGPYNEQFF.

This sequence joins TRBV5-1 and TRBJ2-7; 9 nucleotides match TRBD2. Germline V gives CDR1 SGHRS, CDR2 YFSETQ. CDR3 length equals 17 residues. With 2 bases clipped from V and 0 bases from J, the junction kept 9 bases outside the gene matches. DNA for the CDR3: TGCGCCAGCAGCTTTACCTATAGCGGGAGCCTCTCCTACGAGCAGTACTTC. It specifies CASSFTYSGSLSYEQYF.

The V and J genes are TRBV9 and TRBJ2-1, with TRBD2 matching over 10 bases. The CDR3 is 16 amino acids. The junction had 11 bases not matched to a gene; V was cut back by 3 bases and J by 8 bases. Germline loops: CDR1 SGDLS, CDR2 YYNGEE. CDR3 residues: CASSDNPGTSADEQFF. As DNA, the CDR3 is TGTGCCAGCAGCGACAATCCCGGGACTAGCGCAGATGAGCAGTTCTTC.

The chain has TRBV18 and TRBJ2-1; 14 positions match TRBD2. V gave up 2 bases and J gave up 7 bases; unmatched junction bases: 4. CDR1 and CDR2 from the germline V gene are KGHSH and LQKENI. The CDR3 sequence is 16 residues long. The CDR3 bases are TGTGCCAGCTCACCAGGAGGACTAGCGGGAGGTAATGAGCAGTTCTTC. Translation: CASSPGGLAGGNEQFF.

For the CDR3, the DNA is TGTGCCAGCAGCTTAGTGGCTAGCGGGAGAGGTAATGAGCAGTTCTTC. Protein product: CASSLVASGRGNEQFF. The V gene is TRBV7-2, the J gene TRBJ2-1, with 10 bases aligning to TRBD2. The CDR3 is 16 residues long. The germline V gene has CDR1 SGHTA and CDR2 FQGNSA. J was trimmed by 7 bases and V by 1 base; bases with no gene match: 7.

The chain joins TRBV7-9 to TRBJ2-3; D unresolved. This CDR3 is 16 amino acids long. Looked up from germline, CDR1 is SEHNR and CDR2 is FQNEAQ (reference sequence). V was trimmed by 5 bases and J by 4 bases, leaving 19 bases between them. In DNA, the CDR3 is TGTGCCAGCAGCCCACCTAGGGAAGGGAACCCAGATACGCAGTATTTT. Translating it yields CASSPPREGNPDTQYF.